What follows are 2 T cell receptor beta chains derived from one specimen sequenced in a study of early T cells in non-severe SARS-CoV-2 infection. TCRdb fed the 5' RACE reads into MiXCR, producing one record per CDR3 protein. The sample holds roughly 53,000 distinct CDR3 sequences, 7.5% to 9.5% seen once. The sample was whole blood, taken at baseline. All receptors derive from an adult who was a healthcare worker with PCR-confirmed SARS-CoV-2 infection or an uninfected control (not recorded which).

The chain couples TRBV19 to TRBJ2-2, with a possible D match to TRBD1 (5 bases). Germline loops: CDR1 LNHDA, CDR2 SQIVND (reference sequence). V lost 3 bases, J lost 4 bases, and 9 bases lay in between. The CDR3 is 14 amino acids. The DNA of the CDR3 is TGTGCCAGTAGTATGCAAAGGGGCACCGGGGAGCTGTTTTTT. As protein: CASSMQRGTGELFF.

This clonotype was detected only a few times. The V and J genes are TRBV20-1 and TRBJ2-7, with D perhaps being TRBD1 or TRBD2 (5 bases each). V gave up 5 bases and J gave up 1 base, with 18 bases separating them. The CDR3 has 15 amino acids. Germline CDR1 reads DFQATT; CDR2 reads SNEGSKA (reference sequence). The CDR3 coding sequence is TGCAGTGCTTTTAGTGTTGGGACCGAGTCCTACGAGCAGTACTTC. This gives the protein CSAFSVGTESYEQYF.